The subject of this entry is one T cell receptor beta chain. This sample was taken from a study of blood T cells in healthy people across ages. The CDR3 contains 16 residues. Germline values: CDR1 DFQATT, CDR2 SNEGSKA (reference sequence). With V trimmed by 6 bases and J by 3 bases, 17 bases remained unmatched. A second 7 to 11 cycle PCR used barcoded and J-beta primers. Each CDR3 protein gets one entry after TCRdb re-called the 5' RACE reads with MiXCR. The data show approximately 800,000 distinct CDR3 sequences, roughly three fifths seen once. The sequenced material came from blood. This clonotype was sampled from a man between 35 and 55 years old in good health. V is TRBV20-1 and J is TRBJ2-7; 7 positions match TRBD2. The CDR3 is CSAKQLRESLSYEQYF. In nucleotides, the CDR3 is TGCAGTGCCAAACAGTTGCGGGAGTCTCTTAGCTACGAGCAGTACTTC.